A single sample is the source of the 25 T cell receptor beta chains below, sequenced in a study of OX40 agonist ivuxolimab in advanced cancers. Sequencing was performed with immunoSEQ multiplex PCR; in TCRdb, only in-frame clones are kept and a portion is missing. The table has under 70,000 clones, 80% to 90% seen once; the top ten hold about 6.5%. Sequences were derived from CD4+ or CD8+ T cells sorted from blood, sampled in a trial of the OX40 agonist ivuxolimab. The source of these receptors is an adult with an advanced solid tumor such as melanoma, head and neck, liver or kidney cancer.

In this sample, this clone turned up a few times. V and J are TRBV4-1 and TRBJ1-3; no clear D gene. The germline CDR1 and CDR2 sequences are MGHRA and YSYEKL. Between the trimmed V and J ends, which lost 0 bases and 0 bases, there was a span of 6 bases. This CDR3 is 15 amino acids long. For the CDR3, the DNA is TGCGCCAGCAGCCAAGATAGGCGCTCTGGAAACACCATATATTTT. This translates into CASSQDRRSGNTIYF.

The J gene is TRBJ2-1, the V gene TRBV6-6; D remains ambiguous. The CDR3 runs 14 residues. The V gene's germline CDR1 is MNHNY and CDR2 SVGAGI (reference sequence). Between the trimmed V and J ends, which lost 2 bases and 6 bases, there was a span of 11 bases. CDR3 protein: CASSYPASVNEQFF. CDR3 DNA sequence: TGTGCCAGCAGTTACCCGGCCTCGGTCAATGAGCAGTTCTTC.

The rearrangement links TRBV28 to TRBJ2-5, with 10 bases that match TRBD1. Germline V lookup: CDR1 MDHEN, CDR2 SYDVKM. The length of the CDR3 is 14 residues. J was trimmed by 5 bases and V by 5 bases; bases with no gene match: 5. The CDR3 spells CASSPDRGLETQYF. CDR3 nucleotide sequence: TGTGCCAGCAGTCCAGACAGGGGGCTCGAGACCCAGTACTTC.

This chain connects TRBV11-2 to TRBJ1-5; 9 bases are shared with TRBD1. With 0 bases clipped from V and 9 bases from J, the junction kept 9 bases outside the gene matches. Germline V lookup: CDR1 SGHAT, CDR2 FQNNGV. The CDR3 sequence is 16 residues long. In nucleotides, the CDR3 is TGTGCCAGCAGCTTAGATGTGGACAGGGGCGGGGGGCCCCAGCATTTT. Its translation is CASSLDVDRGGGPQHF.

The chain couples TRBV7-3 to TRBJ1-6; 8 bases map to TRBD1. The CDR3 loop spans 15 amino acids. The germline CDR1 and CDR2 sequences are SGHTA and FQGTGA. V was clipped by 5 bases and J by 6 bases; unmatched bases: 6. The CDR3 nucleotides are TGTGCCAGCAGCACCGGACAGGGAGGTAATTCACCCCTCCACTTT. Its translation is CASSTGQGGNSPLHF.

The V and J genes are TRBV7-3 and TRBJ2-2; no clear D gene. V was cut by 4 bases and J by 4 bases, with 1 base left in between. CDR3 length: 11 amino acids. Germline V gives CDR1 SGHTA, CDR2 FQGTGA. CDR3 region: CASSSTGELFF. The CDR3 nucleotides read TGTGCCAGCAGCTCCACCGGGGAGCTGTTTTTT.

The CDR3 spells CASSINGGVYEQYF. CDR3 bases: TGTGCCAGTAGTATTAATGGGGGAGTCTACGAGCAGTACTTC. The rearrangement uses TRBV19 and TRBJ2-7; D could derive from TRBD1 or TRBD2 (5 bases each). Germline values: CDR1 LNHDA, CDR2 SQIVND (reference sequence). The CDR3 contains 14 residues. V lost 3 bases and J 3 bases, leaving 12 bases between the germline ends.

This chain uses TRBV19 with TRBJ2-5; 8 bases fit TRBD1. The last part of the DNA fits TRBJ2-7 better; the J call may be wrong. CDR1 and CDR2 (germline): LNHDA, SQIVND (reference sequence). The length of the CDR3 is 14 residues. The CDR3 region has the DNA TGTGCCAGTAGCCCCGGGACAGGCCCCTACGAGCAGTACTTC. This codes for CASSPGTGPYEQYF.

This rearrangement joins TRBV7-9 to TRBJ2-5; perhaps TRBD2 as D (6 bases). This CDR3 contains 13 residues. Deletions cut 5 bases from V and 7 bases from J, with 14 bases between. The germline V gene encodes CDR1 SEHNR and CDR2 FQNEAQ (reference sequence). DNA for the CDR3: TGTGCCAGCAGCCCGGACTATGCGGGGACCCAGTACTTC. This encodes CASSPDYAGTQYF.

The rearrangement uses TRBV7-9 and TRBJ2-6; D is undetermined. There are 16 residues in the CDR3. The V end lost 5 bases, the J end lost 0 bases, and 11 bases lay between the germline ends. The germline gives CDR1 SEHNR, CDR2 FQNEAQ (reference sequence). The CDR3 bases are TGTGCCAGCAGCAAGGCCAGAAACTCTGGGGCCAACGTCCTGACTTTC. This encodes CASSKARNSGANVLTF.

The J gene is TRBJ1-4, the V gene TRBV6-5; D not certain. V was clipped by 5 bases and J by 7 bases, with 14 bases between them. CDR3 length equals 14 residues. Germline assignment: CDR1 MNHEY and CDR2 SVGAGI. CDR3 coding DNA: TGTGCCAGCAGTACTGAGGGATGGGGTGAAAAACTGTTTTTT. Translating gives CASSTEGWGEKLFF.

This clone was counted a few times. The chain couples TRBV7-6 to TRBJ1-1; no reliable D call. The germline V gene has CDR1 SGHVS and CDR2 FNYEAQ. The CDR3 is 13 residues long. V gave up 1 base and J gave up 4 bases, with 7 bases separating them. The CDR3 DNA reads TGTGCCAGCAGCTTAGAAGGAGCCACTGAAGCTTTCTTT. It yields the protein CASSLEGATEAFF. Full variable domain (rest looked up from reference TRBV7-6 and TRBJ1-1): GAGVSQSPRYKVTKRGQDVALRCDPISGHVSLYWYRQALGQGPEFLTYFNYEAQQDKSGLPNDRFSAERPEGSISTLTIQRTEQRDSAMYRCASSLEGATEAFFGQGTRLTVV.

V usage is TRBV19 and J usage is TRBJ1-5; TRBD1 agrees at 12 bases. CDR1 is LNHDA and CDR2 is SQIVND in the germline V gene (reference sequence). The V and J ends lost 4 bases and 3 bases, in that order; junction bases with no gene match: 4. The CDR3 spans 16 residues. Here the CDR3 DNA reads TGTGCCAGTAGTAACCGGGACAGGGGGCTCAATCAGCCCCAGCATTTT. It is translated as CASSNRDRGLNQPQHF.

The V call is TRBV14, the J call TRBJ2-7; 11 bases align to TRBD2. The CDR3 has 14 amino acids. Germline V gene lookup returns CDR1 SGHDN and CDR2 FVKESK. Losses at the gene ends were 1 base for V and 8 bases for J; bases not matched to a gene: 4. CDR3 region: CASSQVSGRAQQYF. The CDR3 DNA is TGTGCCAGCAGCCAAGTTAGCGGGAGGGCCCAGCAGTACTTC.

This rearrangement joins TRBV10-2 to TRBJ2-1; D is ambiguous. The CDR3 has 14 residues. Trimming cost V 0 bases and J 7 bases, with 10 bases left between them. The germline V gene encodes CDR1 WSHSY and CDR2 SAAADI. The CDR3 spells CASSESISRNEQFF. The CDR3 region has the DNA TGCGCCAGCAGTGAGTCGATCTCCCGGAATGAGCAGTTCTTC.

The chain is built from TRBV7-2 and TRBJ2-1, with 9 positions matching TRBD1. With 4 bases clipped from V and 10 bases from J, the junction kept 14 bases outside the gene matches. The CDR3 totals 16 residues. Germline values: CDR1 SGHTA, CDR2 FQGNSA. The CDR3 is CASSSAGTGWAGEQFF. For the CDR3, the DNA is TGTGCCAGCAGCTCAGCCGGGACAGGGTGGGCGGGGGAGCAGTTCTTC.

V gene TRBV9 combines with J gene TRBJ2-7; 9 bases map to TRBD2. CDR1 is SGDLS and CDR2 is YYNGEE in the germline V gene. V lost 4 bases to trimming and J lost 2 bases; unmatched junction nucleotides: 7. The CDR3 consists of 15 residues. The CDR3 here is CASSPLAGATYEQYF. DNA for the CDR3: TGTGCCAGCAGCCCATTAGCGGGAGCGACCTACGAGCAGTACTTC.

V usage is TRBV11-2 and J usage is TRBJ2-7; D not resolved. Trimming stripped 5 bases from V and 3 bases from J, with 14 bases between. The V gene's germline CDR1 is SGHAT and CDR2 FQNNGV. The CDR3 is 14 residues long. The CDR3 sequence is CASSPIGGNYEQYF. The CDR3 bases are TGTGCCAGCAGCCCCATAGGTGGGAACTACGAGCAGTACTTC.

The chain joins TRBV7-9 to TRBJ2-1, with 11 bases that match TRBD2. V shed 7 bases and J 5 bases; nucleotides not matched to a gene: 7. Per the germline V gene, CDR1 is SEHNR and CDR2 is FQNEAQ (reference sequence). This CDR3 contains 15 residues. The DNA for the CDR3 is TGTGCCAGCACTCTTTTAGCGGGGGGGAACAATGAGCAGTTCTTC. Amino acid sequence: CASTLLAGGNNEQFF.

The chain combines TRBV2 with TRBJ1-4; D is undetermined. The V and J ends lost 4 bases and 10 bases respectively, with 13 bases between them. The CDR3 loop spans 13 amino acids. Germline-derived CDR1 and CDR2 are SNHLY and FYNNEI. The CDR3 here is CASSGVEIGKLFF. The CDR3 bases are TGTGCCAGCAGTGGGGTGGAGATTGGAAAACTGTTTTTT.

This sequence joins TRBV25-1 and TRBJ1-2, with TRBD1 as a possible D gene (5 bases). Trimming stripped 4 bases from V and 4 bases from J, with 10 bases between. The CDR3 sequence is 13 residues long. Germline V lookup: CDR1 MGHDK, CDR2 SYGVNS. The CDR3 spells CASSGSGTYGYTF. The CDR3, as DNA: TGTGCCAGCAGTGGGAGCGGGACCTATGGCTACACCTTC.

This clone has just one count. The V call is TRBV6-5, the J call TRBJ2-7; D could derive from TRBD1 or TRBD2 (5 bases each). CDR1 and CDR2 from the germline V gene are MNHEY and SVGAGI. The CDR3 has 13 amino acids. Trimming stripped 0 bases from V and 6 bases from J, with 9 bases between. CDR3 protein: CASSYSPGTEQYF. CDR3 in DNA: TGTGCCAGCAGTTACTCTCCAGGGACCGAGCAGTACTTC.

The chain employs TRBV4-1 and TRBJ2-7; 7 bases align to TRBD2. This CDR3 contains 15 residues. CDR1 and CDR2 from the germline V gene are MGHRA and YSYEKL. V was pared by 0 bases and J by 5 bases, with 7 bases of the junction left unmatched. The CDR3 loop is CASSQDLAESHEQYF. The CDR3 DNA sequence: TGCGCCAGCAGCCAAGACCTAGCGGAGTCTCACGAGCAGTACTTC.

The CDR3 region is CASSDGTGGYEQYF. CDR3 coding DNA: TGTGCCAGCAGCGACGGGACAGGGGGCTACGAGCAGTACTTC. The rearrangement links TRBV9 to TRBJ2-7; 11 bases are shared with TRBD1. There are 14 residues in the CDR3. V was clipped by 3 bases and J by 3 bases; unmatched bases: 2. CDR1 and CDR2 from the germline V gene are SGDLS and YYNGEE.

This chain links TRBV27 with TRBJ1-1; D is possibly TRBD1 (6 bases). This CDR3 is 14 amino acids long. V was shortened by 3 bases and J by 1 base, with 9 bases between the two germline ends. Germline assignment: CDR1 MNHEY and CDR2 SMNVEV (reference sequence). CDR3 sequence (DNA): TGTGCCAGCAGTTTCCGGGGGGCGAACACTGAAGCTTTCTTT. Its protein is CASSFRGANTEAFF.